This TCR beta chain stems from a study of T cells in Graves' hyperthyroidism and ophthalmopathy. Study-level information: Before any treatment, at initial diagnosis, peripheral blood was collected. Study outcomes and limitations: Ophthalmopathy and stable hyperthyroidism were separated by a 13 V-J model.

The table lists this clonotype with many counts. Antigen specificity is unknown. Diagnoses were established using clinical symptoms, serum thyroxine and TRAb, thyroid ultrasound and orbital computed tomography. TCR beta CDR3 region amplification was performed from RNA transcripts. The HTBI primer set was used in a first-round RT-PCR of the TCR CDR3. TCRdb independently ran MiXCR on the multiplex PCR reads; one entry per CDR3 protein. Here the sample spans over 500,000 distinct CDR3 sequences, 16% being singletons. Per the germline V gene, CDR1 is SGDLS and CDR2 is YYNGEE. V dropped 2 bases and J dropped 6 bases, with 15 bases sitting between them. The CDR3 sequence is 14 residues long.

The gene calls are TRBV9 and TRBJ2-7, with D possibly called TRBD1 or TRBD2 (5 bases each). Sequencing was carried out using blood. The origin of this receptor is a woman in her thirties with Graves' ophthalmopathy. CDR3 amino acids: CASSVRQRGTEQYF. In DNA, the CDR3 is TGTGCCAGCAGCGTCCGACAGAGGGGAACCGAGCAGTACTTC.